The T cell receptor (beta chain) described here comes from a study of blood T cell repertoires in COVID-19. The CDR3 runs 12 residues. V was pared by 3 bases and J by 6 bases, with 1 base of the junction left unmatched. CDR1 is MDHEN, CDR2 SYDVKM, per germline. In the source study's methods: Nucleated cell counts were estimated from reference gene primer amplification. Assay used: immunoSEQ multiplex PCR; TCRdb lists only in-frame clones, some missing. V and J calls and clone size follow that table, whereas D and trimming were derived from the DNA. In the table there are over 250,000 clones, about 93% of which are singletons.

The source of this sequence is a young woman who had recovered from COVID-19. V gene TRBV28 combines with J gene TRBJ1-1, with TRBD1 matching 7 bases. The sequenced sample was PBMCs or T cells enriched from blood (not recorded which). The CDR3 sequence is CASSLGTAEAFF. CDR3 DNA sequence: TGTGCCAGCAGTTTGGGGACAGCTGAAGCTTTCTTT.